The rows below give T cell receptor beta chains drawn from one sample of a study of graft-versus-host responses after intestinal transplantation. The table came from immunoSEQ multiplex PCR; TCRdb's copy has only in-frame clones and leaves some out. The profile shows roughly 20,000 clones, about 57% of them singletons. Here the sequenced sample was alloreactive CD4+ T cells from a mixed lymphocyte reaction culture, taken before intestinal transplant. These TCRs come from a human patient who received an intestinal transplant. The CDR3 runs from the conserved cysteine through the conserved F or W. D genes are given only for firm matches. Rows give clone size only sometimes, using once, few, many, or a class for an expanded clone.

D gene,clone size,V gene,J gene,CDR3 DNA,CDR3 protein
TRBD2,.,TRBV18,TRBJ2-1,TGTGCCAGCTCACCCGGACTAGCGGGAGTCGATGAGCAGTTCTTC,CASSPGLAGVDEQFF
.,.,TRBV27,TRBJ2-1,TGTGCCAGCAGTCCGCGACTAGTATCCTACAATGAGCAGTTCTTC,CASSPRLVSYNEQFF
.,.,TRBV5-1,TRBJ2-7,TGCGCCAGCAGCTTGGTGGGGGCCCACTACGAGCAGTACTTC,CASSLVGAHYEQYF
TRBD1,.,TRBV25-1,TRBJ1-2,TGTGCCAGCAGTCAAATACCGGGACAGAATTTCTATGGCTACACCTTC,CASSQIPGQNFYGYTF
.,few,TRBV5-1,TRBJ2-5,TGCGCCAGCAGCTTCCCCGGGGAGACCCAGTACTTC,CASSFPGETQYF
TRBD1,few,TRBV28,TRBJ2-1,TGTGCCAGCAGTTGGCCCGACAGGGTAAAGCAGTTCTTC,CASSWPDRVKQFF
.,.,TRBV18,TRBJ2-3,TGTGCCAGCTCGCCAGTAACGGGGGTAGATACGCAGTATTTT,CASSPVTGVDTQYF
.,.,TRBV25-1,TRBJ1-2,TGTGCCAGCAGTCAGGGTTGGGGCTACACCTTC,CASSQGWGYTF
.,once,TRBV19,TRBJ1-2,TGTGCCAGTAGCCACTACCACACTAACTATGGCTACACCTTC,CASSHYHTNYGYTF
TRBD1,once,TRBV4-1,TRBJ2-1,TGCGCCAGCAGCCCATACAGGACAGGAGCCTACAATGAGCAGTTCTTC,CASSPYRTGAYNEQFF
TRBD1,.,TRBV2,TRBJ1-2,TGTGCCAGCAGTTATACGACAGGGAACTATGGCTACACCTTC,CASSYTTGNYGYTF
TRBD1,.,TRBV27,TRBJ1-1,TGTGCCAGCAGTTCCCGGACAGGGGGCTTCGCGGAGGCTTTCTTT,CASSSRTGGFAEAFF
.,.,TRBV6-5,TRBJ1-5,TGTGCCAGCAGTTACGGGAGTAATAGCAATCAGCCCCAGCATTTT,CASSYGSNSNQPQHF
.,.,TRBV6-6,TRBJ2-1,TGTGCCAGCAGCCTTCGCGCCGAATCCTACAATGAGCAGTTCTTC,CASSLRAESYNEQFF
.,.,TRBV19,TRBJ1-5,TGTGCCAGTAGGACCGACAGGTCCCTCAATCAGCCCCAGCATTTT,CASRTDRSLNQPQHF
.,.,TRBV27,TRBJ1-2,TGTGCCAGCAGTCCCTGGGAGGCAGCGACCTATGGCTACACCTTC,CASSPWEAATYGYTF
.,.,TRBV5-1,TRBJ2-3,TGCGCCAGCGGCAGCGGGAGCACAGATACGCAGTATTTT,CASGSGSTDTQYF
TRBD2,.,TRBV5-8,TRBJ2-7,TGTGCCAGCAGCTGGGACTACTCCTACGAGCAGTACTTC,CASSWDYSYEQYF
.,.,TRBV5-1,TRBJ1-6,TGCGCCAGCAGCTTATCCCGGAGGACTAATTCACCCCTCCACTTT,CASSLSRRTNSPLHF
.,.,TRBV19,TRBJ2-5,TGTGCCAGTAGCCCTCGGGAGACCCAGTACTTC,CASSPRETQYF
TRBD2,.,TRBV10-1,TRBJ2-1,TGCGCCAGCAGTCCTAGCGGGACCAATGAGCAGTTCTTC,CASSPSGTNEQFF
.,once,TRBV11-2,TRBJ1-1,TGTGCCAGCAGCTTTCATGTGGCGAACACTGAAGCTTTCTTT,CASSFHVANTEAFF
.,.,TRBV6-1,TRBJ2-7,TGTGCCAGCAGTGAGGCGGGGTTATCCTACGAGCAGTACTTC,CASSEAGLSYEQYF
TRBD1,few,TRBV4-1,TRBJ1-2,TGCGCCAGCAGCCAAGTTGCCAGGGGGCGCGGCTACACCTTC,CASSQVARGRGYTF
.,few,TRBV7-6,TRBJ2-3,TGTGCCAGGAGTCCTCGTGGGGGGGCGTATACGCAGTATTTT,CARSPRGGAYTQYF
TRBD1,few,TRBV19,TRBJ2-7,TGTGCCAGTAGTACCCAGGGGGTGAGCTCCTACGAGCAGTACTTC,CASSTQGVSSYEQYF
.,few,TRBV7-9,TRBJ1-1,TGTGCCAGCAGCTTAGCGTCGAGGGCGAACACTGAAGCTTTCTTT,CASSLASRANTEAFF
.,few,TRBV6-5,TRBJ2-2,TGTGCCAGCAGCCTCACAGGGACCTTCACCGGGGAGCTGTTTTTT,CASSLTGTFTGELFF
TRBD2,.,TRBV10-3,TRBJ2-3,TGTGCCATCAGTGGCTTCCAGCGGGAGACAGATACGCAGTATTTT,CAISGFQRETDTQYF
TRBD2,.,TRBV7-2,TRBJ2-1,TGTGCCAGCAGCTTTAGCGGGGGGCCGGGGAATGAGCAGTTCTTC,CASSFSGGPGNEQFF
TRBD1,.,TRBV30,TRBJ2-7,TGTGCCTGGAGCCTCCAACCCCCGGGACAGGGGGTTTCTGGGCAGTACTTC,CAWSLQPPGQGVSGQYF
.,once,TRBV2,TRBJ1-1,TGTGCCAGCAGTGGGACAAGAAGCCTGAACACTGAAGCTTTCTTT,CASSGTRSLNTEAFF
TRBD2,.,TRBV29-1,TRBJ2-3,TGCAGCGTTCTGCGCCCGGGACTAGCGGGAGATACGCAGTATTTT,CSVLRPGLAGDTQYF
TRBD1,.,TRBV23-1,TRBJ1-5,TGCGCCAGCAGTCAAGTACGGGACAGGGGGCCTCGAGGCAATCAGCCCCAGCATTTT,CASSQVRDRGPRGNQPQHF